The 29 T cell receptor beta chains below all came from one sample that was sequenced in a study of Graves' ophthalmopathy and Graves' hyperthyroidism. Beta-chain TCR CDR3 regions were amplified from RNA transcripts. The authors performed first-round RT-PCR with HTBI primers and then a second-round multiplex PCR. TCRdb reprocessed the multiplex PCR reads with MiXCR, giving one entry per CDR3 protein. The table includes some 210,000 distinct CDR3 sequences, about 32% detected once. Sequenced material: peripheral blood. These receptors all stem from a man aged 50-59 years with Graves' ophthalmopathy.

This clonotype appeared many times. The chain carries TRBV6-5 and TRBJ2-2; D is unresolved. The V gene's germline CDR1 is MNHEY and CDR2 SVGAGI. The ends were cut back, 6 bases at V and 6 bases at J, with 11 bases in the middle. The CDR3 has 13 amino acids. CDR3 region: CASRGFGAGELFF. The CDR3 coding sequence is TGTGCCAGCAGGGGGTTTGGCGCCGGGGAGCTGTTTTTT.

The chain employs TRBV11-2 and TRBJ2-5; D is unclear. CDR1 and CDR2 (germline): SGHAT, FQNNGV. V was clipped by 3 bases and J by 1 base, with 9 bases between them. CDR3 length: 14 residues. CDR3 sequence: CASSLAATQETQYF. CDR3 sequence (DNA): TGTGCCAGCAGCTTGGCAGCTACCCAAGAGACCCAGTACTTC.

This clonotype was picked up many times. V gene TRBV29-1 combines with J gene TRBJ2-7; the match to TRBD1 covers 7 bases. Unmatched junction bases numbered 3, after V lost 3 bases and J lost 1 base. The CDR3 contains 13 residues. Germline V gene data show CDR1 as SQVTM and CDR2 as ANQGSEA. This CDR3 is CSVDTGQSYEQYF. The CDR3 region has the DNA TGCAGCGTTGACACGGGACAGTCCTACGAGCAGTACTTC.

This clonotype was counted many times. This chain uses TRBV28 with TRBJ2-5; 7 bases fit TRBD1. CDR3 length: 14 residues. J lost 4 bases, V lost 5 bases, and 7 bases had no gene match. The germline CDR1 and CDR2 sequences are MDHEN and SYDVKM. The CDR3 coding sequence is TGTGCCAGCAGTCGCAGACAGGGTGCAGAGACCCAGTACTTC. Translated, it gives CASSRRQGAETQYF.

This clonotype was found many times. At one boundary the junction diverges from the germline segment, which might be a read error. The chain recombines TRBV7-7 with TRBJ2-3, with a weak D call TRBD2 (5 bases). The CDR3 length is 14 residues. CDR1 and CDR2 from the germline V gene are SSHAT and FNYEAQ (reference sequence). The CDR3 DNA follows: TGTGCTAGCAGCTTAAGCGGTAGCACAGATACGCAGTATTTT. Residues: CASSLSGSTDTQYF.

This clonotype appeared many times. The V and J genes are TRBV10-1 and TRBJ2-7; 12 bases align to TRBD2. This CDR3 is 15 amino acids long. The ends lost 7 bases at V and 0 bases at J; junction bases unmatched: 4. Germline V gene sequence: CDR1 WNHNN, CDR2 SYGVQD (reference sequence). The CDR3 sequence: CASNASGRASYEQYF. DNA of the CDR3: TGCGCCAGCAATGCTAGCGGGAGGGCCTCCTACGAGCAGTACTTC.

This chain connects TRBV6-2 or TRBV6-3 to TRBJ2-2, with D unresolved. V dropped 3 bases and J dropped 7 bases, with 9 bases sitting between them. Germline loops: CDR1 MNHEY, CDR2 SVGEGT. The CDR3 consists of 13 residues. CDR3 protein: CASSYLSGGELFF. CDR3 nucleotide sequence: TGTGCCAGCAGTTATCTGTCGGGCGGGGAGCTGTTTTTT.

The chain joins TRBV12-3 or TRBV12-4 to TRBJ1-1; D perhaps matches TRBD1 (6 bases). The CDR3 is 13 residues long. Between the trimmed V and J ends, which lost 7 bases and 4 bases, there was a span of 13 bases. CDR3 DNA sequence: TGTGCCAGCACGCAGGGGCGGTCCACTGAAGCTTTCTTT. Its protein is CASTQGRSTEAFF.

The V gene is TRBV19, the J gene TRBJ1-1; 8 bases map to TRBD1. The length of the CDR3 is 15 residues. Germline-derived CDR1 and CDR2 are LNHDA and SQIVND (reference sequence). V shed 4 bases, J shed 0 bases, and the junction held 4 bases outside the gene matches. The CDR3 nucleotides read TGTGCCAGTAGTAACGGACAGGGTCTGAACACTGAAGCTTTCTTT. This encodes CASSNGQGLNTEAFF.

The chain links TRBV9 to TRBJ2-5; a weak D match, TRBD2 (6 bases). CDR1 is SGDLS, CDR2 YYNGEE, per germline. The CDR3 spans 13 residues. V dropped 3 bases and J dropped 5 bases, with 11 bases sitting between them. For the CDR3, the DNA is TGTGCCAGCAGCGCGACCGGAGGGGAGACCCAGTACTTC. Translation gives CASSATGGETQYF.

This clonotype showed up many times. The V and J genes are TRBV6-5 and TRBJ2-7; D gene ambiguous. The CDR3 sequence is 15 residues long. The V end lost 4 bases, the J end lost 6 bases, and 19 bases lay between the germline ends. The germline CDR1 and CDR2 sequences are MNHEY and SVGAGI. The CDR3 sequence is CASSSEPTSWGEQYF. The CDR3 region has the DNA TGTGCCAGCAGTTCGGAACCCACTTCTTGGGGCGAGCAGTACTTC.

This clonotype was counted ten times or more. CDR3 bases: TGTGCCAGCAGCGTAGAAGGTGTGACTAGCCCCAACGAGCAGTACTTC. It is translated as CASSVEGVTSPNEQYF. The chain carries TRBV9 and TRBJ2-7; TRBD2 agrees at 7 bases. J gave up 5 bases and V 0 bases, and 11 bases lay outside the gene matches. CDR3 length: 16 residues. Germline V gene sequence: CDR1 SGDLS, CDR2 YYNGEE.

This clonotype appeared many times. In DNA form, the CDR3 reads TGCGCCAGCAGCCAAGCAGGATCGGGGCAGCCCCAGCATTTT. Protein: CASSQAGSGQPQHF. The chain links TRBV4-1 to TRBJ1-5; D ambiguous. Germline lookup yields CDR1 MGHRA and CDR2 YSYEKL. This CDR3 comprises 14 residues. V was trimmed by 1 base and J by 7 bases, leaving 11 bases between them.

This clonotype was picked up many times. This sequence joins TRBV30 and TRBJ2-5; TRBD2 is a possible D gene (5 bases). This CDR3 comprises 13 residues. The V end was cut by 3 bases, the J end by 4 bases, with 12 bases between. CDR1 and CDR2 (germline): GTSNPN, SVGIG (reference sequence). The CDR3 sequence: CAWRGRGRETQYF. The CDR3 nucleotides read TGTGCCTGGAGAGGTCGGGGAAGAGAGACCCAGTACTTC.

There are many counts of this clonotype. This chain connects TRBV11-2 to TRBJ1-1; D might be TRBD1 (6 bases). Germline V gives CDR1 SGHAT, CDR2 FQNNGV. This CDR3 is 16 amino acids long. Trimming left V 7 bases short and J 5 bases short, with 23 bases between. CDR3 in DNA: TGTGCCAGCAACGAATACTGGACAGCGGGGGGAACTGAAGCTTTCTTT. This encodes CASNEYWTAGGTEAFF.

V usage is TRBV10-3 and J usage is TRBJ1-5, with a weak D call TRBD1 (5 bases). V dropped 4 bases and J dropped 6 bases, with 10 bases sitting between them. The length of the CDR3 is 13 residues. Germline V gene data show CDR1 as ENHRY and CDR2 as SYGVKD. In nucleotides, the CDR3 is TGTGCCATCAGTGGGGGGGATCGTCAGCCCCAGCATTTT. It encodes CAISGGDRQPQHF.

The gene calls are TRBV12-3 or TRBV12-4 and TRBJ2-5; 8 bases are a match to TRBD2. J gave up 5 bases and V 6 bases, and 14 bases lay outside the gene matches. The CDR3 loop spans 16 amino acids. The CDR3 DNA follows: TGTGCCAGCAGCCATGAGGGACTAGGAGGAGGGGAGACCCAGTACTTC. This gives the protein CASSHEGLGGGETQYF.

This clonotype was seen repeatedly, ten times or more. This sequence joins TRBV20-1 and TRBJ1-6; 10 nucleotides align to TRBD1. Germline loops: CDR1 DFQATT, CDR2 SNEGSKA (reference sequence). Trimming took 0 bases from V and 9 from J; bases not matched to a gene: 5. The CDR3 spans 15 residues. The DNA of the CDR3 is TGCAGTGCTAGAGATCTGGGACAGGGGACTTCACCCCTCCACTTT. Protein sequence: CSARDLGQGTSPLHF.

This clonotype was counted only a few times. The chain joins TRBV6-5 to TRBJ1-1; 12 bases line up with TRBD1. The CDR3 consists of 16 residues. Germline CDR1 is MNHEY and CDR2 is SVGAGI. The J segment lost 3 bases and the V segment lost 0 bases, leaving 2 bases of the junction unmatched. The CDR3 DNA reads as TGTGCCAGCAGTTACTCAGGGACAGGGGGCCACACTGAAGCTTTCTTT. Its protein is CASSYSGTGGHTEAFF.

This clonotype was observed many times. The rearrangement joins TRBV20-1 to TRBJ2-7; 9 bases are shared with TRBD1. This CDR3 has 16 amino acids. CDR1 is DFQATT, CDR2 SNEGSKA, per germline (reference sequence). Germline trimming cut 6 bases from V and 0 bases from J; bases unmatched to any gene: 12. The CDR3 nucleotides read TGCAGTGCCAAGGAAACCGGGACAGGGCCCTCCTACGAGCAGTACTTC. Translated: CSAKETGTGPSYEQYF.

The table lists this clonotype with many counts. This chain links TRBV24-1 with TRBJ2-5; D is ambiguous. There are 13 residues in the CDR3. Germline V gives CDR1 KGHDR, CDR2 SFDVKD. Trimming removed 1 base at V and 7 bases at J, with 9 bases between. The DNA for the CDR3 is TGTGCCACCAGTGATTTCGGGTGGGGGACCCAGTACTTC. It is translated as CATSDFGWGTQYF.

This clonotype has ten or more counts. The final CDR3 position lacks the conserved phenylalanine or tryptophan, pointing to a likely read error. The rearrangement uses TRBV19 and TRBJ1-5, with D perhaps TRBD1 (6 bases). V was clipped by 3 bases and J by 0 bases, with 12 bases between them. This CDR3 is built from 16 residues. From germline, CDR1 is LNHDA and CDR2 SQIVND (reference sequence). CDR3 DNA: TGTGCCAGTAGTATCATGGGGGCTTATAGCAATCAGCCCCAGCATTCT. Its protein is CASSIMGAYSNQPQHS.

This clonotype has ten or more counts. J is TRBJ1-5 and V is TRBV4-1; D unclear. Trimming cost V 5 bases and J 1 base, with 6 bases left between them. This CDR3 comprises 13 residues. Germline V gene lookup returns CDR1 MGHRA and CDR2 YSYEKL. The CDR3 here is CASSEWSNQPQHF. CDR3 in DNA: TGCGCCAGCAGCGAATGGAGCAATCAGCCCCAGCATTTT.

The genes are TRBV12-3 or TRBV12-4 and TRBJ1-1; TRBD1 might be the D (6 bases). This CDR3 region has 15 residues. The V end lost 4 bases, the J end lost 1 base, and 13 bases lay between the germline ends. The CDR3 DNA is TGTGCCAGCAGTTGGACAGCACGGGCGAACACTGAAGCTTTCTTT. Its protein product is CASSWTARANTEAFF.

This clonotype was seen ten or more times. J is TRBJ1-1 and V is TRBV13; D unresolved. V was cut by 8 bases and J by 1 base, with 17 bases left in between. Germline values: CDR1 PRHDT, CDR2 FYEKMQ (reference sequence). This CDR3 region has 15 residues. This CDR3 is CASSPIMQENTEAFF. The CDR3 coding sequence is TGTGCCAGCTCCCCAATTATGCAGGAGAACACTGAAGCTTTCTTT.

This clonotype was counted at least ten times. This sequence joins TRBV6-5 and TRBJ2-5, with D possibly being TRBD2 (6 bases). The length of the CDR3 is 14 residues. The germline CDR1 and CDR2 sequences are MNHEY and SVGAGI. V lost 6 bases, J lost 5 bases, and 16 bases lay in between. Written as DNA, the CDR3 is TGTGCCAGCAGACCCCGGGACTTGGTGGAGACCCAGTACTTC. It is translated as CASRPRDLVETQYF.

The sample holds many counts of this clonotype. The chain uses TRBV11-2 and TRBJ2-7; no definite D call. The CDR3 has 14 amino acids. Trimming pared 0 bases from V and 3 bases from J, leaving 9 bases between. Germline CDR1 and CDR2: SGHAT and FQNNGV. In nucleotides, the CDR3 is TGTGCCAGCAGCTTAGAGGGTCGGATCTACGAGCAGTACTTC. This codes for CASSLEGRIYEQYF.

This clonotype was detected ten times or more. This chain connects TRBV7-8 to TRBJ2-7, with TRBD1 matching over 9 bases. The CDR3 contains 14 residues. The germline V gene encodes CDR1 SGHVS and CDR2 FQNEAQ. V trimming: 5 bases; J trimming: 3 bases; junction bases outside the gene matches: 5. DNA of the CDR3: TGTGCCAGCAGCAAAGGGACAGGGAGCTACGAGCAGTACTTC. It translates to CASSKGTGSYEQYF.

This clonotype has only one observation. This rearrangement joins TRBV12-5 to TRBJ2-2; D tentatively fits TRBD1 or TRBD2 (5 bases each). The CDR3 is 13 residues long. Germline-derived CDR1 and CDR2 are LGHNT and FRNRAP. Trimming removed 7 bases at V and 7 bases at J, with 13 bases between. The CDR3 DNA follows: TGTGCTAGTGACTCAGGGCGGGTCGGGGAGCTGTTTTTT. It specifies CASDSGRVGELFF.